This T cell receptor (beta chain) was found in a study of control samples from healthy donors and cancer patients. Assay: immunoSEQ multiplex PCR; the TCRdb copy retains only in-frame clones and omits some. The sample lists 65,000 to 95,000 clones; more than 70% were seen once. Germline V gene lookup returns CDR1 SNHLY and CDR2 FYNNEI. V dropped 4 bases and J dropped 8; count of bases not matched to a gene: 15. This CDR3 contains 17 residues. This sequence joins TRBV2 and TRBJ2-1, with 9 bases fitting TRBD1. Sequencing used blood. This TCR derives from a man aged 50 to 59 in good health. In DNA form, the CDR3 reads TGTGCCAGCAGTGGGGCCTACGGACAGGGGTCAGCGGATGAGCAGTTCTTC. This encodes CASSGAYGQGSADEQFF.